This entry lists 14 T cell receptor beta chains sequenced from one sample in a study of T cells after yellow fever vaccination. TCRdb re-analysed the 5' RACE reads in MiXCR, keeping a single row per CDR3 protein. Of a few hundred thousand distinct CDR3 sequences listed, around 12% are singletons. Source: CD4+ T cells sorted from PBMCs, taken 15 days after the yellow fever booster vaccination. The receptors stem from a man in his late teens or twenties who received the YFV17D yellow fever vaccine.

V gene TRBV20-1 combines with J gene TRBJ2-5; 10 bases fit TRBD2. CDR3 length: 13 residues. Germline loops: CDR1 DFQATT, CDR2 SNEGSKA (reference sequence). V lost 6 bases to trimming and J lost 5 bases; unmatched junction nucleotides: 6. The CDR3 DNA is TGCAGTGCCTCACTAGCGGGGTGGGAGACCCAGTACTTC. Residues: CSASLAGWETQYF.

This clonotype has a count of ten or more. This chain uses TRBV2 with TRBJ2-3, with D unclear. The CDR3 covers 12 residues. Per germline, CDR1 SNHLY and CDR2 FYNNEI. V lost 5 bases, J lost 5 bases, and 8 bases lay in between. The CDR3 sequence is CASSPTRDTQYF. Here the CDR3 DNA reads TGTGCCAGCAGTCCGACAAGAGATACGCAGTATTTT.

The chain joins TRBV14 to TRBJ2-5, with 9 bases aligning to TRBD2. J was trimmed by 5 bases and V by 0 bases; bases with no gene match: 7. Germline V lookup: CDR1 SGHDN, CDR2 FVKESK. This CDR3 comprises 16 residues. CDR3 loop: CASSQEHLAGTETQYF. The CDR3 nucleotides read TGTGCCAGCAGCCAAGAGCATCTAGCGGGGACGGAGACCCAGTACTTC.

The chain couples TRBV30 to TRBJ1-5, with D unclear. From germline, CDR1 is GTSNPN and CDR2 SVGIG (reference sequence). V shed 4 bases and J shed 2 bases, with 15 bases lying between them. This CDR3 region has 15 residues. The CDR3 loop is CAWKVGYGGNQPQHF. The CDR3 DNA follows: TGTGCCTGGAAGGTTGGCTATGGGGGCAATCAGCCCCAGCATTTT. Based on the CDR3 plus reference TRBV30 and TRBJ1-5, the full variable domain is SQTIHQWPATLVQPVGSPLSLECTVEGTSNPNLYWYRQAAGRGLQLLFYSVGIGQISSEVPQNLSASRPQDRQFILSSKKLLLSDSGFYLCAWKVGYGGNQPQHFGDGTRLSIL.

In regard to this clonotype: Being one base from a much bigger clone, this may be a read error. The DNA for the CDR3 is TGTGCCAGCAGCCCGCAGATCACCGGGGAGCTGTTTTTT. It translates to CASSPQITGELFF. The chain employs TRBV7-6 and TRBJ2-2; D remains ambiguous. Germline CDR1 and CDR2: SGHVS and FNYEAQ. V was cut by 5 bases and J by 4 bases, with 8 bases left in between. The CDR3 sequence is 13 residues long.

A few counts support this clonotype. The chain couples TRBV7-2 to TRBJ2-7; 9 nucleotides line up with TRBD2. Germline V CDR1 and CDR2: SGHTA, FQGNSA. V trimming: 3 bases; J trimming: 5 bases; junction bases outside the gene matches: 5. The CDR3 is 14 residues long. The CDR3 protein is CASSLRGGLNEQYF. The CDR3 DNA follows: TGTGCCAGCAGCTTGCGGGGGGGCCTCAACGAGCAGTACTTC.

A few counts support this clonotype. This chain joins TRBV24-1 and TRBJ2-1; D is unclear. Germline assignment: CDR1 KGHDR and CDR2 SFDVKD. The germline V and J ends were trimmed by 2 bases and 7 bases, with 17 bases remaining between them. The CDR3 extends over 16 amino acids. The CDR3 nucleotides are TGTGCCACCAGTGATTCAGACAATCTTCGCATGAATGAGCAGTTCTTC. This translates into CATSDSDNLRMNEQFF.

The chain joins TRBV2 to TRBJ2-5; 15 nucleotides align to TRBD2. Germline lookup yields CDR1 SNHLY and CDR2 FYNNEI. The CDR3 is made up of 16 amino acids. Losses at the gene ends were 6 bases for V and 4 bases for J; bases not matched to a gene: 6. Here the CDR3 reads CASSLGLAGGTETQYF. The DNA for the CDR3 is TGTGCCAGCAGCTTAGGACTAGCGGGGGGGACAGAGACCCAGTACTTC.

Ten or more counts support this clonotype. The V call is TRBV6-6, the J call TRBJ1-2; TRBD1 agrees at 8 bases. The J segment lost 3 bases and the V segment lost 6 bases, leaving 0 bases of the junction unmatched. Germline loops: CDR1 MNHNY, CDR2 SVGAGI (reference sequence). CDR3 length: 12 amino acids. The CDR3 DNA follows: TGTGCCAGCAGGACAGGGGACTATGGCTACACCTTC. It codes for CASRTGDYGYTF.

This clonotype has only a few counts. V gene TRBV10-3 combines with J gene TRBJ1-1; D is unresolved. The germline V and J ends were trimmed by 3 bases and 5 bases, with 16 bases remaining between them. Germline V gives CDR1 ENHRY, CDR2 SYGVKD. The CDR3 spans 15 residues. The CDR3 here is CAISDPTEPGTEAFF. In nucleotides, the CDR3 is TGTGCCATCAGTGACCCAACAGAGCCCGGTACTGAAGCTTTCTTT.

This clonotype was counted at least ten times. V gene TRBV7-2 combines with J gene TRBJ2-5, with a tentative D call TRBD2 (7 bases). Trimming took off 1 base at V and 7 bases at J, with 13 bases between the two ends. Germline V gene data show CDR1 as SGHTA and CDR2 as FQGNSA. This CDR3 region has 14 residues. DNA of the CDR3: TGTGCCAGCAGCTTAGTAGGGGGGGGAGGGACCCAGTACTTC. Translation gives CASSLVGGGGTQYF.

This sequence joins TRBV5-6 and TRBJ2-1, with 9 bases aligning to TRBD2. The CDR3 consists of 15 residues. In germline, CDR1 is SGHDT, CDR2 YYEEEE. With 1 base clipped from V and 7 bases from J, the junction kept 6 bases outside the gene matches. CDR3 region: CASSLLRGGGNEQFF. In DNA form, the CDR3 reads TGTGCCAGCAGCTTGCTGCGGGGGGGCGGGAATGAGCAGTTCTTC.

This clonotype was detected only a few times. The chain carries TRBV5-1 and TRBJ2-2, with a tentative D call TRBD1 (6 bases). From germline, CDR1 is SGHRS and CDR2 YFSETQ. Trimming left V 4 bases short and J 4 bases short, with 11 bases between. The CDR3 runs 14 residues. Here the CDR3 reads CASSNGQTTGELFF. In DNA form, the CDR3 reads TGCGCCAGCAGCAACGGACAGACCACCGGGGAGCTGTTTTTT.

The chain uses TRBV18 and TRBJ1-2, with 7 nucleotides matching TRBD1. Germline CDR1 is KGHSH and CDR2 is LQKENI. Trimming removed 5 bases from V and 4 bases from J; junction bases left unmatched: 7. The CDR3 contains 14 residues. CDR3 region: CASSLTGPSYGYTF. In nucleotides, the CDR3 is TGTGCCAGCTCATTGACAGGGCCCAGCTATGGCTACACCTTC. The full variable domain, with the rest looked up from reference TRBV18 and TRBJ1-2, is NAGVMQNPRHLVRRRGQEARLRCSPMKGHSHVYWYRQLPEEGLKFMVYLQKENIIDESGMPKERFSAEFPKEGPSILRIQQVVRGDSAAYFCASSLTGPSYGYTFGSGTRLTVV.